The 18 T cell receptor beta chains below all came from one sample that was sequenced in a study of vaccination effects on CD4 cells after COVID-19. No antigen has been identified for these receptors. The assay was immunoSEQ multiplex PCR, and TCRdb's table has in-frame clones only and misses some. Of tens of thousands of clones listed, under 80% are singletons. Antigen-specific CD4+ T cell clonotypes were called by their expansion after viral peptide-pool culture in ViraFEST. The culture ran for around nine days, and then CD4+ T cells were isolated. Every participant took two doses of the BNT162b2 or mRNA-1273 vaccine. The sequences come from CD4+ T cells from PBMCs cultured with HCoV-OC43 spike peptides, collected after COVID-19 vaccination. Subset given: HCoV-OC43 spike overlapping peptide pool stimulation. The receptors were gathered from a human donor who received a COVID-19 vaccine.

This clone has a handful of counts. The V call is TRBV27, the J call TRBJ1-2, with D perhaps TRBD1 (5 bases). V was shortened by 2 bases and J by 2 bases, with 6 bases between the two germline ends. The CDR3 has 13 residues. Per the germline V gene, CDR1 is MNHEY and CDR2 is SMNVEV (reference sequence). The DNA of the CDR3 is TGTGCCAGCAGTTTAGGGGGAAACTATGGCTACACCTTC. Translated, it gives CASSLGGNYGYTF.

The rearrangement links TRBV7-8 to TRBJ2-1; possibly TRBD1 for D (5 bases). Germline CDR1 and CDR2: SGHVS and FQNEAQ. The CDR3 has 15 amino acids. Trimming cost V 2 bases and J 10 bases, with 18 bases left between them. The CDR3 region is CASSLPRAGSGEQFF. The CDR3 bases are TGTGCCAGCAGCTTACCGCGAGCAGGGTCGGGCGAGCAGTTCTTC.

This chain links TRBV12-1 with TRBJ2-7. TRBV12-1 is a pseudogene locus. This CDR3 has 13 residues. The CDR3 is CASSFEGPYEQYV. CDR3 nucleotide sequence: TGTGCCAGCAGCTTTGAAGGCCCATACGAGCAGTACGTC.

V gene TRBV28 combines with J gene TRBJ1-5, with D unresolved. The germline CDR1 and CDR2 sequences are MDHEN and SYDVKM. The CDR3 runs 15 residues. V lost 5 bases and J 2 bases, leaving 13 bases between the germline ends. CDR3 loop: CASSLRGKGNQPQHF. The CDR3 coding sequence is TGTGCCAGCAGTCTACGAGGGAAGGGCAATCAGCCCCAGCATTTT.

This chain uses TRBV7-3 with TRBJ2-6, with D maybe TRBD2 (5 bases). This CDR3 has 15 residues. The germline V and J ends were trimmed by 5 bases and 2 bases, with 10 bases remaining between them. Germline CDR1 is SGHTA and CDR2 is FQGTGA. DNA for the CDR3: TGTGCCAGCAGCCTCGGGGTAGCTGGGGCCAACGTCCTGACTTTC. It codes for CASSLGVAGANVLTF.

The rearrangement joins TRBV6-5 to TRBJ1-3, with TRBD1 as a possible D gene (5 bases). Per germline, CDR1 MNHEY and CDR2 SVGAGI. The CDR3 is 15 amino acids. Between the trimmed V and J ends, which lost 0 bases and 4 bases, there was a span of 10 bases. This CDR3 is CASSYSGGKGNTIYF. The CDR3 DNA reads as TGTGCCAGCAGTTACTCGGGGGGGAAAGGAAACACCATATATTTT.

The J gene is TRBJ2-1, the V gene TRBV18; 13 bases align to TRBD2. CDR1 is KGHSH, CDR2 LQKENI, per germline. CDR3 length: 15 residues. V shed 4 bases and J 10 bases; nucleotides not matched to a gene: 7. For the CDR3, the DNA is TGTGCCAGCTCACGTGGACTAGCGGGGGACTTGGAGCAGTTCTTC. Translated: CASSRGLAGDLEQFF.

Only one count was recorded for this clone. V is TRBV5-1 and J is TRBJ1-3; the match to TRBD1 covers 7 bases. This CDR3 has 14 residues. The germline V gene encodes CDR1 SGHRS and CDR2 YFSETQ. The V gene end was trimmed by 5 bases and the J gene end by 3 bases; junction bases not matched to a gene: 5. CDR3 sequence reads: CASRRDSNGNTIYF. CDR3 DNA sequence: TGCGCCAGCAGACGGGACAGCAATGGAAACACCATATATTTT.

The chain links TRBV7-8 to TRBJ1-6, with D perhaps matching TRBD1 (5 bases). The V end was cut by 3 bases, the J end by 6 bases, with 12 bases between. This CDR3 contains 15 residues. Germline lookup yields CDR1 SGHVS and CDR2 FQNEAQ. The CDR3 DNA follows: TGTGCCAGCAGCTTCGCGGGGCCCTCTAATTCACCCCTCCACTTT. Its protein is CASSFAGPSNSPLHF.

The V call is TRBV2, the J call TRBJ1-1; TRBD1 matches 11 bases. CDR3 length equals 12 residues. After removal of 5 bases from V and 14 bases from J, the junction contained 7 bases not matched to a gene. Looked up from germline, CDR1 is SNHLY and CDR2 is FYNNEI. CDR3 sequence (DNA): TGTGCCAGCAGTCAAACCGGGACAGGGGGATTCTTT. Amino acid sequence: CASSQTGTGGFF.

Only one count was recorded for this clone. DNA for the CDR3: TGTGCCAGCAGCTTAGTAGGGGATGGCTACACCTTC. Translation: CASSLVGDGYTF. The chain combines TRBV11-2 with TRBJ1-2; tentatively, D is TRBD1 (5 bases). Deletions cut 1 base from V and 6 bases from J, with 6 bases between. The germline gives CDR1 SGHAT, CDR2 FQNNGV. The CDR3 extends over 12 amino acids. Variable domain in full (rest from reference TRBV11-2 and TRBJ1-2): EAGVAQSPRYKIIEKRQSVAFWCNPISGHATLYWYQQILGQGPKLLIQFQNNGVVDDSQLPKDRFSAERLKGVDSTLKIQPAKLEDSAVYLCASSLVGDGYTFGSGTRLTVV.

The chain employs TRBV19 and TRBJ2-3; 8 bases line up with TRBD2. Germline loops: CDR1 LNHDA, CDR2 SQIVND (reference sequence). The ends lost 3 bases at V and 2 bases at J; junction bases unmatched: 4. The CDR3 totals 15 residues. CDR3: CASSISGGATDTQYF. Written as DNA, the CDR3 is TGTGCCAGTAGTATCTCGGGGGGGGCCACAGATACGCAGTATTTT.

This clone was detected a few times. V is TRBV18 and J is TRBJ1-6; D gene unclear. Trimming pared 3 bases from V and 8 bases from J, leaving 8 bases between. Germline V gives CDR1 KGHSH, CDR2 LQKENI. The length of the CDR3 is 13 residues. The CDR3 sequence: CASSPSGDSPLHF. In DNA, the CDR3 is TGTGCCAGCTCACCCAGCGGGGATTCACCCCTCCACTTT.

This chain joins TRBV6-4 and TRBJ1-6; D is undetermined. Germline V CDR1 and CDR2: MRHNA, SNTAGT. This CDR3 region has 15 residues. Trimming removed 4 bases at V and 8 bases at J, with 15 bases between. The CDR3 protein is CASSVLAAHDSPLHF. CDR3 nucleotides: TGTGCCAGCAGTGTACTTGCAGCCCACGATTCACCCCTCCACTTT.

The chain uses TRBV27 and TRBJ1-6, with D maybe TRBD1 (6 bases). Deletions cut 2 bases from V and 10 bases from J, with 15 bases between. The CDR3 consists of 15 residues. Looked up from germline, CDR1 is MNHEY and CDR2 is SMNVEV (reference sequence). The DNA of the CDR3 is TGTGCCAGCAGTTTAATTGGGGGGCCCAACTCACCCCTCCACTTT. Its translation is CASSLIGGPNSPLHF.

The rearrangement links TRBV7-9 to TRBJ2-5, with 7 bases matching TRBD2. V gave up 4 bases and J gave up 2 bases; unmatched junction bases: 7. Germline assignment: CDR1 SEHNR and CDR2 FQNEAQ (reference sequence). CDR3 size: 15 residues. The CDR3 nucleotides are TGTGCCAGCAGCTCAGGGACTACCCAACAAGAGACCCAGTACTTC. Protein: CASSSGTTQQETQYF. The whole variable domain, filled in from reference TRBV7-9 and TRBJ2-5, reads DTGVSQNPRHKITKRGQNVTFRCDPISEHNRLYWYRQTLGQGPEFLTYFQNEAQLEKSRLLSDRFSAERPKGSFSTLEIQRTEQGDSAMYLCASSSGTTQQETQYFGPGTRLLVL.

The chain uses TRBV10-2 and TRBJ1-5; a possible D gene is TRBD1 (5 bases). CDR3 length: 13 residues. CDR1 is WSHSY, CDR2 SAAADI, per germline. V lost 6 bases, J lost 0 bases, and 6 bases lay in between. The CDR3 nucleotides are TGCGCCAGCAGCAGGGATAGCAATCAGCCCCAGCATTTT. As protein: CASSRDSNQPQHF.

The chain uses TRBV2 and TRBJ2-5, with D uncertain. The CDR3 extends over 11 amino acids. V shed 8 bases and J shed 4 bases, with 8 bases lying between them. Per germline, CDR1 SNHLY and CDR2 FYNNEI. The DNA of the CDR3 is TGTGCCAGCCTCTCAGGAGAGACCCAGTACTTC. Translated, it gives CASLSGETQYF.